The present TCR beta chain was sequenced within a study of blood T cell repertoires in COVID-19. Study-level background: Sites in the United States, Italy and Spain provided acute and convalescent COVID-19 samples.

The CDR3 totals 12 residues. Between the trimmed V and J ends, which lost 4 bases and 2 bases, there was a span of 5 bases. CDR1 MDHEN and CDR2 SYDVKM come from the germline V gene. In the original analysis: Reference gene primer amplification gave estimated nucleated cell counts. Measured with immunoSEQ multiplex PCR; TCRdb has only the in-frame clones, and not every one. The V and J calls and clone size come from that table; D and trimming were worked out from the DNA. The repertoire holds 200,000 to 250,000 clones, with around 90% as singletons. Seattle patients were enrolled while actively infected and followed longitudinally.

The V and J genes are TRBV28 and TRBJ1-2; D gene uncertain. Specimen: peripheral blood. The TCR comes from a man under 40 with COVID-19, enrolled during active disease. The CDR3 DNA is TGTGCCAGCAGTTGGCGGAACTATGGCTACACCTTC. Its protein is CASSWRNYGYTF.